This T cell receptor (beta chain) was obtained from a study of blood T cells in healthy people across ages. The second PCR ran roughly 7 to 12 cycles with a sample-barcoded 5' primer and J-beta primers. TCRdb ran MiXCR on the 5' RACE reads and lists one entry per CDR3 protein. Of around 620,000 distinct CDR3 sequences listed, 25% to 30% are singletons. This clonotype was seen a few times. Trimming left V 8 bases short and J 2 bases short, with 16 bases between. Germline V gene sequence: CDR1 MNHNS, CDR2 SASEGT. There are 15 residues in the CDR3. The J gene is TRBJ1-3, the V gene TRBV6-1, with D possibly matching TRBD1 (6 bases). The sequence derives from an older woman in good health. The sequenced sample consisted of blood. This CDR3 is CASGRDIDPGNTIYF. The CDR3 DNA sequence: TGTGCCAGCGGGAGGGACATTGATCCTGGAAACACCATATATTTT.